The clone carrying this T cell receptor beta chain came up a few times. The antigen remains undetermined. Germline V gene data show CDR1 as MNHNS and CDR2 as SASEGT. The V and J ends lost 8 bases and 4 bases respectively, with 17 bases between them. The CDR3 has 14 amino acids. The data belong to a study of vaccination and CD4 T cells after COVID-19. With the Oncomine TCR Beta short-read assay, DNA from cultured CD4+ T cells was sequenced. TCRdb passed the PCR reads through MiXCR, listing each CDR3 protein once. This table has 25,000 to 30,000 distinct CDR3 sequences, roughly a third appearing once. Sample time point: late sampling 161 to 241 days after vaccination in a few convalescent patients. Described treatment: roughly 10-day PBMC culture with coronavirus spike peptide pools or control peptides (ViraFEST assay). Replacement of half the medium with fresh IL-2 medium took place on days 3 and 7.

This chain joins TRBV6-1 and TRBJ1-2; unclear D gene. The specimen comprised CD4+ T cells from blood, cultured in vitro, sampled about 7 months after SARS-CoV-2 vaccination. This receptor was taken from a human donor who had recovered from COVID-19. For the CDR3, the DNA is TGTGCCAGCGAAGGCAGCCCAGCGGGCTATGGCTACACCTTC. Its translation: CASEGSPAGYGYTF.